This T cell receptor (beta chain) was obtained from a study of beta chain features in type 1 diabetes. In regard to this clone: Antigen specificity is unknown.

Donors contributed one heparinised blood draw apiece, averaging roughly 100 mL. Study-wide results and limits: Naive, central memory and Treg TCRB repertoires appeared more alike in patients than in healthy donors.

Investigators reverse transcribed all isolated RNA, so they sequenced expressed TCRB transcripts. Assay: immunoSEQ multiplex PCR; the TCRdb copy retains only in-frame clones and omits some. The table has 850,000 to 900,000 clones, under 20% seen once. Germline V CDR1 and CDR2: SGDLS, YYNGEE. Trimming pared 0 bases from V and 4 bases from J, leaving 11 bases between. The CDR3 consists of 15 residues. Material for sequencing was naive CD4+ T cells from blood. The chain carries TRBV9 and TRBJ1-3; weak D call: TRBD1 (6 bases). This clonotype originated in a woman in her late teens or twenties in good health. DNA of the CDR3: TGTGCCAGCAGCGTAGCGGGGGGCTGGGGAAACACCATATATTTT. This codes for CASSVAGGWGNTIYF. Drawing the rest from reference TRBV9 and TRBJ1-3, the complete variable domain is DSGVTQTPKHLITATGQRVTLRCSPRSGDLSVYWYQQSLDQGLQFLIQYYNGEERAKGNILERFSAQQFPDLHSELNLSSLELGDSALYFCASSVAGGWGNTIYFGEGSWLTVV.